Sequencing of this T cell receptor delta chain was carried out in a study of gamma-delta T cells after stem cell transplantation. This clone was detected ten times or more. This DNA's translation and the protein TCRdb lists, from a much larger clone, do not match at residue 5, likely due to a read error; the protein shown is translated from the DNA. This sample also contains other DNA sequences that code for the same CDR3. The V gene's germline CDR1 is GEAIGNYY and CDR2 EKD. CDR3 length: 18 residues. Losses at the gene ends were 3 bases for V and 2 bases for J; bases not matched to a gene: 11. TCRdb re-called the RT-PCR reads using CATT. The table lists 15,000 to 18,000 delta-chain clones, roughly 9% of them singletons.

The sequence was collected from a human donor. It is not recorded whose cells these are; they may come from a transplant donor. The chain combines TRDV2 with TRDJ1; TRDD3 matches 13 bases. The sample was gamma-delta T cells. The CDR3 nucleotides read TGTGCCTGTGACGCCCTAAAATTACTGGGGGATACGACCGATAAACTCATCTTT. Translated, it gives CACDALKLLGDTTDKLIF.